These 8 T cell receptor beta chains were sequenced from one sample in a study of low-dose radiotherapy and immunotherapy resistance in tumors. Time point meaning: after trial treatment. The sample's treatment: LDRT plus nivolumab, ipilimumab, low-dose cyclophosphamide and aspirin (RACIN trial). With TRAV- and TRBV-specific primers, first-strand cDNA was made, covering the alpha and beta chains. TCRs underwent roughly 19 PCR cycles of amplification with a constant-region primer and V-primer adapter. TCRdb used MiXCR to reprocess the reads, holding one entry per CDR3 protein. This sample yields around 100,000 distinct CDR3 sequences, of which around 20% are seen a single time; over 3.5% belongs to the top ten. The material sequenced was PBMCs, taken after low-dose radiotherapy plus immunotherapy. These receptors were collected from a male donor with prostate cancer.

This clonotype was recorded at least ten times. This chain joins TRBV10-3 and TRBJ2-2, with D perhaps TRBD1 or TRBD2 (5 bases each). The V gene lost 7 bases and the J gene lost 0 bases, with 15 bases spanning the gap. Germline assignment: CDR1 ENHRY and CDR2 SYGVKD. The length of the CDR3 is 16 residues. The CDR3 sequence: CAITSGRDPNTGELFF. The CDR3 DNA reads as TGTGCCATCACTTCAGGCAGGGACCCGAACACCGGGGAGCTGTTTTTT.

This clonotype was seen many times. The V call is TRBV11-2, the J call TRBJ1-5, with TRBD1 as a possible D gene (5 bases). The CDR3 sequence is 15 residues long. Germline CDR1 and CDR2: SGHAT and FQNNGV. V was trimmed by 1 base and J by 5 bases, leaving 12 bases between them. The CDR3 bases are TGTGCCAGCAGCTTAGTCGGGGGGAGAGATCAGCCCCAGCATTTT. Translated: CASSLVGGRDQPQHF.

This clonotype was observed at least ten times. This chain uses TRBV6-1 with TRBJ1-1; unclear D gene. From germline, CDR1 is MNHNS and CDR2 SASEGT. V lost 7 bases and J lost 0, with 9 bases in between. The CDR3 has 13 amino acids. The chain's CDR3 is CASIVTLNTEAFF. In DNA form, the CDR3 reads TGTGCCAGCATCGTCACACTGAACACTGAAGCTTTCTTT.

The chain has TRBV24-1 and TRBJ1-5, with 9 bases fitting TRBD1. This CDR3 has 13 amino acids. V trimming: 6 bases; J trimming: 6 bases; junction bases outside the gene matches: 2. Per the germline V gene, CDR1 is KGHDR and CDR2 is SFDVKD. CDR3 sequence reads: CATSLGQGQPQHF. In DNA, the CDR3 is TGTGCCACCAGTCTGGGACAGGGTCAGCCCCAGCATTTT.

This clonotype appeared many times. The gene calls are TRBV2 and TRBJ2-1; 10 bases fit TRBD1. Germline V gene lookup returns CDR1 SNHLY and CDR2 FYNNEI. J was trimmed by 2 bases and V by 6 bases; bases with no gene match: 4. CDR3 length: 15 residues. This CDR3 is CASRAGQGAYNEQFF. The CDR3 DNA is TGTGCCAGCAGGGCCGGACAGGGGGCCTACAATGAGCAGTTCTTC.

CDR3 amino acids: CASSPTGTGGPTDTQYF. The CDR3 DNA sequence: TGTGCCAGCAGCCCGACAGGGACGGGGGGGCCGACAGATACGCAGTATTTT. The rearrangement links TRBV11-2 to TRBJ2-3; TRBD2 is a possible D gene (8 bases). Germline V gene data show CDR1 as SGHAT and CDR2 as FQNNGV. The CDR3 has 17 residues. The V end lost 5 bases, the J end lost 3 bases, and 21 bases lay between the germline ends.

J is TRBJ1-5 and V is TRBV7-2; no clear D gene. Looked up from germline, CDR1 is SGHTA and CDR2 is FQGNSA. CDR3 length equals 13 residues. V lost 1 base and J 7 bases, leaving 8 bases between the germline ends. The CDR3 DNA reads TGTGCCAGCAGCTTAGTAGGTGTGCAGCCCCAGCATTTT. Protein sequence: CASSLVGVQPQHF.

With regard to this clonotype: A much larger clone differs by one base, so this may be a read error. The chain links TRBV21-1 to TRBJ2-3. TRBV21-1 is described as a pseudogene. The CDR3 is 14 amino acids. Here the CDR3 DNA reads TGTGCCAGCAGCTCGCGGATACAGAGGAATACGCAGTTTTTT. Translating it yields CASSSRIQRNTQFF.